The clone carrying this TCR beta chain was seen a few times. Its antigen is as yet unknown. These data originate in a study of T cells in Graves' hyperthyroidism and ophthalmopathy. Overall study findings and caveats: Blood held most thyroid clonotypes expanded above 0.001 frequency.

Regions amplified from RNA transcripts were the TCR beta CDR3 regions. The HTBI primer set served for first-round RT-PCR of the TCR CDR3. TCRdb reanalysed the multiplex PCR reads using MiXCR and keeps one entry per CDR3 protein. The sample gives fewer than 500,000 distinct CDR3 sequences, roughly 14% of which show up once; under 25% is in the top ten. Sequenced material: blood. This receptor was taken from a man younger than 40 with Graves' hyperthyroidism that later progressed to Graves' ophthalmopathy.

CDR3 amino acids: CASTLSGQGHRLGGYTF. CDR3 coding DNA: TGTGCCAGCACCCTATCGGGACAGGGCCACCGTTTGGGTGGCTACACCTTC. V gene TRBV7-2 combines with J gene TRBJ1-2; TRBD1 agrees at 9 bases. V was clipped by 7 bases and J by 7 bases; unmatched bases: 19. CDR3 length: 17 amino acids. Germline assignment: CDR1 SGHTA and CDR2 FQGNSA.